The sequence of this TCR beta chain was determined in a study of T cells in Graves' hyperthyroidism and ophthalmopathy. Study-level results: The model forecast ophthalmopathy, anticipating it by a median around 6.4 months before onset.

Details on this clonotype: Its antigen remains unknown.

Uncontrolled infection, other autoimmune disease, pregnancy and lactation each barred patients from inclusion. Diagnoses were made from clinical symptoms, serum measures (thyroxine and TRAb), thyroid ultrasound and orbital computed tomography. Amplification targeted TCR beta CDR3 regions from RNA transcripts. TCR CDR3 regions were first amplified by RT-PCR with HTBI primers. TCRdb reprocessed the multiplex PCR reads with MiXCR, giving one entry per CDR3 protein. The table records about 700,000 distinct CDR3 sequences, approximately 42% of them present only once. This clonotype originated in an adult man with Graves' disease, either hyperthyroidism or ophthalmopathy (not recorded which). The sample consisted of peripheral blood or thyroid tissue (not recorded which).

The CDR3 DNA reads TGTGCCAGCAGCCCGAGGACTAGCGGGGCAGGGGAGCTGTTTTTT. Its translation is CASSPRTSGAGELFF. The chain recombines TRBV7-8 with TRBJ2-2; 12 bases align to TRBD2. The CDR3 loop spans 15 amino acids. Germline CDR1 SGHVS, CDR2 FQNEAQ. Trimming removed 5 bases from V and 8 bases from J; junction bases left unmatched: 6.